This T cell receptor beta chain was documented in a study of blood T cell repertoires in COVID-19. Residents of 24 US areas, aged roughly 18 to 89 years, made up the participants. Authors' data handling: Amplification with reference gene primers provided the estimates of nucleated cell counts. TCRdb's copy holds only in-frame clones and misses some; the assay was immunoSEQ multiplex PCR. That table supplies the V and J calls and clone size; D and trimming were determined from the DNA. The sample lists 250,000 or so clones; over 70% were seen once. CDR1 is MGHRA, CDR2 YSYEKL, per germline. The CDR3 consists of 16 residues. The trim removed 1 base at V and 5 bases at J, leaving 5 bases unmatched.

The source is a woman in her 30s who had been exposed to COVID-19. Sample: PBMCs or T cells enriched from blood (not recorded which). The rearrangement uses TRBV4-1 and TRBJ2-1; 10 bases line up with TRBD2. The CDR3 DNA is TGCGCCAGCAGCCAAGGAGCGGGAGGGCCAAACAATGAGCAGTTCTTC. This codes for CASSQGAGGPNNEQFF.